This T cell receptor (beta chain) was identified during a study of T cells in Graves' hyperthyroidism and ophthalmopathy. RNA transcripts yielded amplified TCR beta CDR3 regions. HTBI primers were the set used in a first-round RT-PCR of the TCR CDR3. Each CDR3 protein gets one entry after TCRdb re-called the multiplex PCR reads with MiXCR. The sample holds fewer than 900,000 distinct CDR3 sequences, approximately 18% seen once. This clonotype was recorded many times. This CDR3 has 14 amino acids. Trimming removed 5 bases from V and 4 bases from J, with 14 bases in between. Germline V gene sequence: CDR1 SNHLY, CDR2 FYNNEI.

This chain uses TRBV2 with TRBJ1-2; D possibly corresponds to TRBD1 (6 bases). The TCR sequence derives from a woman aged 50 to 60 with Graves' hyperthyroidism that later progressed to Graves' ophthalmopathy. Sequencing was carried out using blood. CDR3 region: CASSRPLDSYGYTF. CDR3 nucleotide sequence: TGTGCCAGCAGTCGACCCCTGGACAGCTATGGCTACACCTTC. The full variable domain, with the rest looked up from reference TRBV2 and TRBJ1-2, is EPEVTQTPSHQVTQMGQEVILRCVPISNHLYFYWYRQILGQKVEFLVSFYNNEISEKSEIFDDQFSVERPDGSNFTLKIRSTKLEDSAMYFCASSRPLDSYGYTFGSGTRLTVV.